The source of this T cell receptor (beta chain) is a study of shared clonotypes between healthy human individuals (dated by TCRdb to 2020 to 2021). Regarding the study in general: A couple of women and a few men aged 18 to 49 years were included in the cohort. Per donor, three plates each were used for CD4 naive and CD4 memory, two for CD8 naive, and one for CD8 memory. To estimate repertoire size and how much clonotype sharing occurs between individuals, the study deeply sequenced the blood TCR repertoires of five healthy adults. Different laboratories and diverse techniques were used to prepare libraries and sequence TCR repertoires, to increase sequencing depth and limit assay-specific biases. Between about 0.8 and 8.9 billion PBMCs per donor were obtained by leukapheresis. What the work shows at the level of the full study, not this receptor alone: Even with the large sequencing depth, rarefaction of the sorted-subset datasets indicated that sequencing was incomplete. Sampling was restricted to blood, and TCR repertoires in tissue are likely to differ from TCR repertoires in blood. Sharing across several donors was observed for about 4.8% of naive CD4, about 4% of naive CD8, 2% to 2.5% of memory CD4, and roughly 0.4% of memory CD8 clonotypes. Naive subsets generally had larger estimated clonotype richness than memory subsets did. Because the study included a small number of donors, the genetic and exposure-history diversity represented was limited. Pairwise subsampling indicated that sequencing depth was expected to affect the degree of clonotype sharing among donors. Higher generation probabilities were observed for clonotypes shared by all four sorted-subset donors than for non-shared clonotypes.

Healthy HIV-negative adults with no recently reported acute infections or vaccinations were included as donors. All donors were Caucasian adults living in Nashville, Tennessee, USA. CD4+ T cells were enriched by magnetic negative selection, after which naive cells were positively selected on CD45RA and the negative fraction was taken as the memory subset. Blood was collected by leukapheresis, and PBMCs were isolated by Ficoll-Histopaque density gradient centrifugation and then cryopreserved in liquid nitrogen vapor phase. Purity and quantity of every magnetically sorted T cell population were checked by analytical flow cytometry. Genomic DNA was isolated from each sorted fraction and quantified by UV absorbance on a Nanodrop 2000c. Worth noting for this clone: Its antigen has not been determined. No base qualities exist here, and no much larger clone lies one base off it.

Using the deep immunoSEQ assay, TCR CDR3 regions were amplified from genomic DNA by multiplex PCR. Extracted genomic DNA from each cell subset was spread evenly across all wells of several immunoSEQ 96-well plates, with each plate serving as a replicate. For sorted subsets, each replicate PCR was loaded with 200 ng genomic DNA, equivalent to approximately 33,000 T cell genomes. The purified libraries were quantified using a Qubit 3.0 fluorometer, sized with a Bioanalyzer 2100, and then quantified again using the KAPA Library Quantification kit. Each immunoSEQ 96-well plate was sequenced on its own single-read 150-cycle Illumina NextSeq 550 flow cell. As for the authors' bioinformatics: Because only junctional sequences without quality scores were contained in the immunoSEQ output, filtering matching that applied to full-length reads could not be performed. Sequences were annotated with PyIR, a Python wrapper for IgBLAST v1.9, and V/J genes and CDR3 were assigned using IMGT germline references. Reads were removed for weak V/J assignments (E-value above 1e-6), missing CDR3, stop codons, out-of-frame junctions, or ambiguous translated residues. A V3J clonotype was defined by an identical inferred V gene, J gene, and CDR3 amino acid sequence. To compute the percentage overlap between repertoires, the number of shared unique clonotypes was divided by the size of the smaller repertoire. Repertoire richness was assessed with RTK rarefaction, the Chao1 estimator, and Recon v2.1 estimates of unobserved clonotypes. OLGA was used to compute generation probabilities for all TCRbeta clonotypes that the gDNA method yielded from a handful of donors. TCRdb provides this immuneACCESS table in a form limited to in-frame rearrangements. Some clones are lacking; in checked studies, under half of them reflect an unresolved V gene, and why the rest are absent is not known. V and J calls and clone size follow that table, whereas D and trimming were derived from the DNA. The sample profile shows 2 million to 2.5 million clones; around 90% of them were found once. The ten most abundant clones make up around 0.4% of the sample.

The clonotype originates from a man in his late teens or twenties in good health. Some clones in this sample may be carry-over from other donors' samples. Sequenced material: naive CD4+ T cells from PBMCs. The cell subset or site label here, explained by the study, means: CD45RA+ positively selected.

The CDR3 loop reads CASSLPGGEGTIYF. DNA sequence: TGCGCCAGCAGCCTACCGGGAGGGGAGGGGACCATATATTTT. The V and J segments used are TRBV4-1 and TRBJ1-3; TRBD1 is a weak D gene call, 5 bases matching. From the germline V gene, CDR1 is MGHRA and CDR2 is YSYEKL. V is shortened by 4 bases, J by 10 bases, and the region joining them spans 17 bases. From the cysteine up to the phenylalanine, the CDR3 has a length of 14 residues. Left in the record is the CDR3 DNA by itself, 42 bases read in frame from the first base.